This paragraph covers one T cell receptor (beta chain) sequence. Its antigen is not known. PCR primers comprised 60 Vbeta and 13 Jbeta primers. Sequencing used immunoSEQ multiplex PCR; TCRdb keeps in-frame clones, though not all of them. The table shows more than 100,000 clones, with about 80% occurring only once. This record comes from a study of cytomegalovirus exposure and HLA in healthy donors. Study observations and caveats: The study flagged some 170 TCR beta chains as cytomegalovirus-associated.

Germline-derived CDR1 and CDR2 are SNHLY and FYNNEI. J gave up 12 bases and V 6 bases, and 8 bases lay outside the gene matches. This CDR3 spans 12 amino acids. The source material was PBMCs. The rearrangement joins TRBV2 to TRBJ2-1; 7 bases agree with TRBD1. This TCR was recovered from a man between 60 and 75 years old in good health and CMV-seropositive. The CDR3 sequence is CASSAGTEGQFF. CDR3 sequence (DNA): TGTGCCAGCAGCGCCGGGACAGAAGGGCAGTTCTTC.